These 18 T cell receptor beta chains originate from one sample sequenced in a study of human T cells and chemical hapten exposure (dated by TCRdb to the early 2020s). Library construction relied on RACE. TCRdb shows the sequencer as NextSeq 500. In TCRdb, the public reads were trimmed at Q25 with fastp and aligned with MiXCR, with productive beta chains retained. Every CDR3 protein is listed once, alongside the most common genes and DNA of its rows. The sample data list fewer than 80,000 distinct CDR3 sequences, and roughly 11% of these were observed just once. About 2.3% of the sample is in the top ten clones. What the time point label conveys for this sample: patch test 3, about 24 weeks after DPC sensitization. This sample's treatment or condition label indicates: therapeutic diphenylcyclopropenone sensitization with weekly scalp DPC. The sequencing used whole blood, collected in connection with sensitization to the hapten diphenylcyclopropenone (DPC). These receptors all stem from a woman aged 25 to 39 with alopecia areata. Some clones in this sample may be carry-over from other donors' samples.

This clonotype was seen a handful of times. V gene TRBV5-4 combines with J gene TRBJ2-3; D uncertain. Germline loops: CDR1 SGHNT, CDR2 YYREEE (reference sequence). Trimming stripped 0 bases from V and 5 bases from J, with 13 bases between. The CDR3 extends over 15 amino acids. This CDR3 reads CASSLETASGDTQYF. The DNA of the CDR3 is TGTGCCAGCAGCTTGGAGACGGCCTCCGGAGATACGCAGTATTTT.

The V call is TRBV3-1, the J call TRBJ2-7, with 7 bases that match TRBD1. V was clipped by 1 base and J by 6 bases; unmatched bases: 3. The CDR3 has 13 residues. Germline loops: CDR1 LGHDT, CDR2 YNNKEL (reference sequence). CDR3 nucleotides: TGTGCCAGCAGCCAAGGGACAGGCCGCGAGCAGTACTTC. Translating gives CASSQGTGREQYF.

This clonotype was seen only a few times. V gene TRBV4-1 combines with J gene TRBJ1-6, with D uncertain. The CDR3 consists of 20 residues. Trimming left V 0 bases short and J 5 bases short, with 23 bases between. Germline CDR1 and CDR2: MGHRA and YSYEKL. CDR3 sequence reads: CASSQDGIPGPMSDNSPLHF. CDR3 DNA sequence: TGCGCCAGCAGCCAAGACGGGATCCCCGGGCCGATGTCAGATAATTCACCCCTCCACTTT.

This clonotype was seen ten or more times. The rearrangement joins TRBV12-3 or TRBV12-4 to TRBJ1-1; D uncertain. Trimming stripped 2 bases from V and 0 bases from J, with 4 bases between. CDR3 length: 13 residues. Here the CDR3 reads CASSLRMNTEAFF. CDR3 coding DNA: TGTGCCAGCAGTTTACGGATGAACACTGAAGCTTTCTTT.

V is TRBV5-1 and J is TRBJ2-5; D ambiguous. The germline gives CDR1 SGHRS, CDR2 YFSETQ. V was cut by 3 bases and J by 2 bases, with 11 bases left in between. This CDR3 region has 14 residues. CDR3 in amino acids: CASSSQSYQETQYF. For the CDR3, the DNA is TGCGCCAGCAGCTCGCAGAGTTATCAAGAGACCCAGTACTTC.

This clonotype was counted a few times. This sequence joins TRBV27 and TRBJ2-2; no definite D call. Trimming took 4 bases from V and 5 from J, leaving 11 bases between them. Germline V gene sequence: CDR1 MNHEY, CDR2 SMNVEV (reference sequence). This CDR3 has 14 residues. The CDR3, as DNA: TGTGCCAGCAGTTCTATATTGGGGACCGGGGAGCTGTTTTTT. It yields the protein CASSSILGTGELFF.

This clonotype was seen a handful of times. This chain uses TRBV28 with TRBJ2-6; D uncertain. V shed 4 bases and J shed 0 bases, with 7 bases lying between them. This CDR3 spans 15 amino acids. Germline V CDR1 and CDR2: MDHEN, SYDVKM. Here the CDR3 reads CASSSRSSGANVLTF. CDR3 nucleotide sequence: TGTGCCAGCAGTTCCCGGAGCTCTGGGGCCAACGTCCTGACTTTC.

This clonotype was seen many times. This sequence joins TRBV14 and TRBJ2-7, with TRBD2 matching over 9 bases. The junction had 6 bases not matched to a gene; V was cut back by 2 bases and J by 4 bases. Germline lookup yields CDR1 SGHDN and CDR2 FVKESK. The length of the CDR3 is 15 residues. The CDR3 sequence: CASSQKPGLAYEQYF. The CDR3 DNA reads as TGTGCCAGCAGCCAAAAACCGGGACTAGCTTACGAGCAGTACTTC.

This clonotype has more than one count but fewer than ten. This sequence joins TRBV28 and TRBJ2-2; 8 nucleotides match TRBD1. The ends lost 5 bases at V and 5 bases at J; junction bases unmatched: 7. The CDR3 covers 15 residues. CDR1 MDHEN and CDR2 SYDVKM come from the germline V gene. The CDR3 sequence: CASSPPTGVTGELFF. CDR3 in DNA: TGTGCCAGCAGTCCGCCGACAGGGGTGACCGGGGAGCTGTTTTTT.

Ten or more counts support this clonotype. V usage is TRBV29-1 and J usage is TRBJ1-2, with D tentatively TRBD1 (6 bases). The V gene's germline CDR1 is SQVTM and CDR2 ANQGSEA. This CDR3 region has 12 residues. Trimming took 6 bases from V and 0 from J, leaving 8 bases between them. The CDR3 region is CSVDRPNYGYTF. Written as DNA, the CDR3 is TGCAGCGTGGACAGACCTAACTATGGCTACACCTTC.

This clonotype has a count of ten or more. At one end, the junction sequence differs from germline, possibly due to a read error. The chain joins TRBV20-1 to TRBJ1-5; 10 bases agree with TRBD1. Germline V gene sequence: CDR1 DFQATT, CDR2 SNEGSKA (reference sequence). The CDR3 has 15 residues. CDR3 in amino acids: CSASMGQGRNRPQHF. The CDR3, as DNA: TGCAGTGCTTCCATGGGACAGGGGAGGAATCGGCCCCAGCATTTT.

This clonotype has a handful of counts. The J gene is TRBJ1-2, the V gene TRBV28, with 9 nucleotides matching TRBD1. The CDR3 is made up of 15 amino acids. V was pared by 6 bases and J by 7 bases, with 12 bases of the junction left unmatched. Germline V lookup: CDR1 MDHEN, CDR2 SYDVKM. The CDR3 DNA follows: TGTGCCAGCAGGAACCCACAGGGGGCGTTGGGTGGCTACACCTTC. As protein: CASRNPQGALGGYTF.

CDR3 region: CASSRQMNTEAFF. Written as DNA, the CDR3 is TGCGCCAGCAGCAGACAGATGAACACTGAAGCTTTCTTT. The rearrangement links TRBV10-1 to TRBJ1-1, with a tentative D call TRBD1 (5 bases). Germline CDR1 WNHNN, CDR2 SYGVQD (reference sequence). The CDR3 totals 13 residues. V was shortened by 6 bases and J by 0 bases, with 8 bases between the two germline ends.

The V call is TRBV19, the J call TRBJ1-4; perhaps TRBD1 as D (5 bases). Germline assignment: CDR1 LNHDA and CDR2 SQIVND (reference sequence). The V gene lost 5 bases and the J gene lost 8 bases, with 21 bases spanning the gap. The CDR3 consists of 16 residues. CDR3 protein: CASSQQATGVWEKLFF. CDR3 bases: TGTGCCAGTAGTCAGCAAGCGACGGGGGTATGGGAAAAACTGTTTTTT.

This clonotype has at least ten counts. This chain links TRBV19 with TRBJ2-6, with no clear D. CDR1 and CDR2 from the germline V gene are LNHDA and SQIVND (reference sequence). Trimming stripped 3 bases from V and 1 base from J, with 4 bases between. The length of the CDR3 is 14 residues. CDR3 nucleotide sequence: TGTGCCAGTAGTATTACATCTGGGGCCAACGTCCTGACTTTC. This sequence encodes CASSITSGANVLTF.

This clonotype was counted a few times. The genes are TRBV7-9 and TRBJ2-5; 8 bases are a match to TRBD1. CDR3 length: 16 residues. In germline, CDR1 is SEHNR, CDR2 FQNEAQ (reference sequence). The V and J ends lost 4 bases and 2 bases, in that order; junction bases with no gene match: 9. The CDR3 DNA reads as TGTGCCAGCAGCTATGGAACCGGGACAGGTCAAGAGACCCAGTACTTC. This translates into CASSYGTGTGQETQYF.

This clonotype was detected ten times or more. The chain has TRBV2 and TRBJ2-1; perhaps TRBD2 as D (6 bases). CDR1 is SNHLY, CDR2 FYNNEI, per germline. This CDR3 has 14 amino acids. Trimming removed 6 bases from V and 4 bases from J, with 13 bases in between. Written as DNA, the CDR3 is TGTGCCAGCAGGGTGACTAGTCTGTACAATGAGCAGTTCTTC. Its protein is CASRVTSLYNEQFF.

The CDR3 here is CASSTSRFQQNNQPQHF. The CDR3 DNA reads as TGTGCCAGCAGTACCAGCCGATTTCAACAGAACAATCAGCCCCAGCATTTT. The gene calls are TRBV6-2 or TRBV6-3 and TRBJ1-5; D is unclear. Germline V lookup: CDR1 MNHEY, CDR2 SVGEGT. This CDR3 has 17 residues. Trimming took off 5 bases at V and 3 bases at J, with 20 bases between the two ends.